This T cell receptor (beta chain) was recorded in a study of shared clonotypes between healthy human individuals. The CDR3 is 9 residues long. Germline CDR1 SQVTM, CDR2 ANQGSEA. Trimming pared 8 bases from V and 5 bases from J, leaving 6 bases between. All donors were healthy HIV-negative adults lacking recent acute infections or vaccinations. On ten immunoSEQ deep assay plates, unsorted PBMC DNA was sequenced. Assay: immunoSEQ multiplex PCR; the TCRdb copy retains only in-frame clones and omits some. The repertoire includes fewer than 700,000 clones, around 78% of them detected once, and around 13% sits in the top ten.

The rearrangement joins TRBV29-1 to TRBJ1-2; D is unresolved. The origin of this receptor is a woman between 40 and 55 years old in good health. Some clones in this sample may be carry-over from other donors' samples. The sequenced material came from PBMCs. The CDR3 DNA reads as TGCAGCTCCGAGTATGGCTACACCTTC. Encoded protein: CSSEYGYTF. The variable domain in full, with the rest retrieved from reference TRBV29-1 and TRBJ1-2, is SAVISQKPSRDICQRGTSLTIQCQVDSQVTMMFWYRQQPGQSLTLIATANQGSEATYESGFVIDKFPISRPNLTFSTLTVSNMSPEDSSIYLCSSEYGYTFGSGTRLTVV.